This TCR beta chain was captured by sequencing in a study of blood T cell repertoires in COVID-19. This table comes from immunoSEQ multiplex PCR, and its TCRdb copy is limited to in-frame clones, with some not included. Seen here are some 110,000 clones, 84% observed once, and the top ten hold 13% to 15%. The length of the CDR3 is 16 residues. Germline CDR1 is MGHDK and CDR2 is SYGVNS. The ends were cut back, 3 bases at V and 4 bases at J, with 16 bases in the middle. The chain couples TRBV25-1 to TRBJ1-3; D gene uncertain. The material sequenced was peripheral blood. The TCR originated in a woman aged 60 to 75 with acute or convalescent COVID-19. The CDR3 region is CASSDPRRGSGNTIYF. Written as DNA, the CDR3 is TGTGCCAGCAGTGATCCAAGGCGGGGTTCGGGAAACACCATATATTTT.